A selection of T cell receptor beta chains follows, all from one sample in a study of graft-versus-host responses after intestinal transplantation. TCRdb's table, derived via immunoSEQ multiplex PCR, lists solely in-frame clones and lacks some. The sample has 14,000 or so clones; 35% to 40% are singletons. The sequences come from alloreactive CD8+ T cells from a mixed lymphocyte reaction culture, collected before intestinal transplant. The receptors stem from a human patient who received an intestinal transplant. Each CDR3 is given with its conserved first and last residue. The D gene is left open where the match is weak. The size entry is marked missing in some rows and otherwise reads once, few, many or a size class.

j_gene | abundance | d_gene | v_gene | CDR3nt | CDR3aa
TRBJ2-7 | few | TRBD1 | TRBV6-6 | TGTGCCAGCAGTGCGGGACAGGGCCTCCTCGAGCAGTACTTC | CASSAGQGLLEQYF
TRBJ2-7 | few | TRBD2 | TRBV5-1 | TGCGCCAGCAGCTTGACTAGCGGCTACGAGCAGTACTTC | CASSLTSGYEQYF
TRBJ1-1 | NA | TRBD1 | TRBV5-6 | TGTGCCAGCAGCTTGATCCGGGACAGGGCATCTGAAGCTTTCTTT | CASSLIRDRASEAFF
TRBJ2-1 | NA | NA | TRBV7-9 | TGTGCCAGCAGCTTAGGTAGCCACAATGAGCAGTTCTTC | CASSLGSHNEQFF
TRBJ1-2 | medium-sized | TRBD1 | TRBV2 | TGTGCCAGCAGGACAGGGAGTATTTATGGCTACACCTTC | CASRTGSIYGYTF
TRBJ2-3 | few | NA | TRBV30 | TGTGCCTGGAGTGTTGTAGCGATTAGCACAGATACGCAGTATTTT | CAWSVVAISTDTQYF
TRBJ2-7 | medium-sized | TRBD1 | TRBV2 | TGTGCCAGCATGGAACAGGGACAGGTAATCTACGAGCAGTACTTC | CASMEQGQVIYEQYF
TRBJ2-7 | medium-sized | TRBD1 | TRBV6-1 | TGTGCCAGCAGTAGCAGGGGGCCCTACGAGCAGTACTTC | CASSSRGPYEQYF
TRBJ2-7 | few | TRBD2 | TRBV7-7 | TGTGCCAGCAGCTTAGGGACTAGCGGGAGTTACGAGCAGTACTTC | CASSLGTSGSYEQYF
TRBJ2-7 | NA | NA | TRBV27 | TGTGCCAGCAGTTACGGTGCCACCTACGAGCAGTACTTC | CASSYGATYEQYF
TRBJ2-1 | NA | NA | TRBV5-1 | TGCGCCAGCAGCTTGGACGGGAGCTCCTACAATGAGCAGTTCTTC | CASSLDGSSYNEQFF
TRBJ2-7 | NA | NA | TRBV5-5 | TGTGCCAGCAGCTTGAAGGCAGGGGTGGTGAATTACGAGCAGTACTTC | CASSLKAGVVNYEQYF
TRBJ1-6 | NA | TRBD1 | TRBV6-6 | TGTGCCAGCAGCACAGGACAGGGCTATAATTCACCCCTCCACTTT | CASSTGQGYNSPLHF
TRBJ1-1 | NA | TRBD1 | TRBV7-6 | TGTGCCAGCAGCTTAAACGGACAGGCAAACACTGAAGCTTTCTTT | CASSLNGQANTEAFF
TRBJ2-7 | few | NA | TRBV7-8 | TGTGCCAGCAGCTCGCGTGAAATCGTTGGGACACCCTACGAGCAGTACTTC | CASSSREIVGTPYEQYF
TRBJ2-3 | NA | TRBD2 | TRBV4-1 | TGCGCCAGCACCCCGACTAGCGGTCCCACAGATACGCAGTATTTT | CASTPTSGPTDTQYF
TRBJ2-7 | medium-sized | NA | TRBV6-1 | TGTGCCTCTTTTGGGGCCGGGTCCTACGAGCAGTACTTC | CASFGAGSYEQYF
TRBJ1-1 | NA | NA | TRBV4-1 | TGCGCCAGCAGCCAAATAACTAACACTGAAGCTTTCTTT | CASSQITNTEAFF
TRBJ2-1 | NA | NA | TRBV28 | TGTGCCAGCAGTTTTGTATACGGGTCCAATGAGCAGTTCTTC | CASSFVYGSNEQFF
TRBJ1-1 | NA | TRBD1 | TRBV5-4 | TGTGCCAGCAGCTTGCCGGACAGGGGCGACACTGAAGCTTTCTTT | CASSLPDRGDTEAFF
TRBJ1-6 | NA | NA | TRBV5-5 | TGTGCCAGCAGCTCAGGGGATGTGGGCCTCTATAATTCACCCCTCCACTTT | CASSSGDVGLYNSPLHF
TRBJ2-3 | NA | NA | TRBV10-2 | TGCGCCACCACAGGGGAGGTAGGGACAGATACGCAGTATTTT | CATTGEVGTDTQYF
TRBJ2-7 | medium-sized | TRBD2 | TRBV4-3 | TGCGCCAGCAGCCACAGCCTAGCGGGGGGTCCCTTCGAGCAGTACTTC | CASSHSLAGGPFEQYF
TRBJ2-3 | NA | NA | TRBV15 | TGTGCCACCAGCAGATTCGTAGATACGCAGTATTTT | CATSRFVDTQYF
TRBJ2-7 | NA | TRBD1 | TRBV11-2 | TGCGCCAGCAGCCTGGACCGGGACAGGGGCCACTACTACGAGCAGTACTTC | CASSLDRDRGHYYEQYF
TRBJ2-2 | NA | TRBD2 | TRBV14 | TGTGCCAGCAGCCCGCTAGCGGGAGACGGGGAGCTGTTTTTT | CASSPLAGDGELFF
TRBJ1-2 | few | NA | TRBV6-1 | TGTGCCAGCAGTGGAACGGGTAGGGGGAACTATGGCTACACCTTC | CASSGTGRGNYGYTF
TRBJ2-3 | medium-sized | TRBD2 | TRBV9 | TGTGCCAGCAGCGTAGAGGGCGGGAGCTCAGATACGCAGTATTTT | CASSVEGGSSDTQYF
TRBJ1-3 | few | NA | TRBV15 | TGTGCCACCAGCAGAGATAAGGGACTCGGAAACACCATATATTTT | CATSRDKGLGNTIYF
TRBJ2-3 | NA | TRBD1 | TRBV6-6 | TGTGCCAGCAGTTACCCCGACAGGGACGATACGCAGTATTTT | CASSYPDRDDTQYF
TRBJ2-7 | NA | TRBD1 | TRBV27 | TGTGCCAGCAGTTTATTAGGGGGCTCCCTACTCGAGCAGTACTTC | CASSLLGGSLLEQYF
TRBJ2-6 | few | TRBD2 | TRBV4-3 | TGCGCCAGCAGCCAAGATGAGCGGGGGGTGGTCGGGGCCAACGTCCTGACTTTC | CASSQDERGVVGANVLTF
TRBJ2-2 | NA | TRBD1 | TRBV7-9 | TGTGCCAGCAGCTTCCCCGGGGCAGGGGGGAACACCGGGGAGCTGTTTTTT | CASSFPGAGGNTGELFF
TRBJ2-1 | NA | TRBD2 | TRBV18 | TGTGCCAGCTCACCAATCAGCGGGGTTTACTACAATGAGCAGTTCTTC | CASSPISGVYYNEQFF
TRBJ1-6 | NA | NA | TRBV4-3 | TGCGCCAGCAGAAGCGGAAGCCCCAATTCACCCCTCCACTTT | CASRSGSPNSPLHF
TRBJ2-7 | NA | NA | TRBV21-1 | TGTGCCAGCAGCAAAGATCCCCGGGACAGGAGCTCCTACGAGCAGTACTTC | CASSKDPRDRSSYEQYF
TRBJ1-2 | once | NA | TRBV2 | TGTGCCAGCAGTGTGGGGGGGGCTGGTTATGGCTACACCTTC | CASSVGGAGYGYTF
TRBJ1-5 | few | NA | TRBV4-3 | TGCGCCAGCAGCCAACTTCCTAGCAATCAGCCCCAGCATTTT | CASSQLPSNQPQHF
TRBJ1-3 | few | NA | TRBV9 | TGTGCCAGCAGCGTAGACAGGACCTCTGGAAACACCATATATTTT | CASSVDRTSGNTIYF
TRBJ1-1 | few | TRBD1 | TRBV5-1 | TGCGCCAGCATGGAAACAGGGGGCACTGAAGCTTTCTTT | CASMETGGTEAFF
TRBJ1-2 | NA | TRBD1 | TRBV6-5 | TGTGCCAGCAGTTACGGACAGGGGGCGTATGGCTACACCTTC | CASSYGQGAYGYTF
TRBJ1-1 | NA | NA | TRBV6-9 | TGTGCCAGCAGTTACGCTCAGACTTACACTGAAGCTTTCTTT | CASSYAQTYTEAFF
TRBJ2-7 | NA | NA | TRBV7-7 | TGTGCCAGCAGCTTGGTCGGGTACACGGTCTACGAGCAGTACTTC | CASSLVGYTVYEQYF
TRBJ2-2 | NA | TRBD2 | TRBV4-1 | TGCGCCAGCAGCCAACTGACGGGACTAGGGAACGGGGAGCTGTTTTTT | CASSQLTGLGNGELFF
TRBJ2-1 | few | NA | TRBV19 | TGTGCCAGTAGTGTCGGGGAGAGAACCTACAATGAGCAGTTCTTC | CASSVGERTYNEQFF